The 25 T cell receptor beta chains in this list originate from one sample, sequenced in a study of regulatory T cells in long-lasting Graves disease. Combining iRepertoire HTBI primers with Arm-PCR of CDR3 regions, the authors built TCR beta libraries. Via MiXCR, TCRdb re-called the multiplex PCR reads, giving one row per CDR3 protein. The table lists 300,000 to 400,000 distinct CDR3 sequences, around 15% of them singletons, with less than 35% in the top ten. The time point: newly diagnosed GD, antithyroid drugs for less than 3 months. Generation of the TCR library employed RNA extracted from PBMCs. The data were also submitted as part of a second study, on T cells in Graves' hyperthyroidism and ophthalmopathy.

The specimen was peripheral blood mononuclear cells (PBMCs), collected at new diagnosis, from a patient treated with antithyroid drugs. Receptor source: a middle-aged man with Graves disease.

CDR3 loop: CASSFGGPEYQETQYF. The CDR3 DNA sequence: TGTGCCAGCAGCTTTGGGGGGCCGGAGTACCAAGAGACCCAGTACTTC. The chain combines TRBV7-2 with TRBJ2-5; perhaps D is TRBD1 or TRBD2 (6 bases each). Germline assignment: CDR1 SGHTA and CDR2 FQGNSA. The length of the CDR3 is 16 residues. V gave up 3 bases and J gave up 0 bases, with 14 bases separating them.

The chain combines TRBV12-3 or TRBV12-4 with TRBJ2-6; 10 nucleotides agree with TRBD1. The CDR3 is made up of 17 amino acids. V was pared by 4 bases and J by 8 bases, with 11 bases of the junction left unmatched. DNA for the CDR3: TGTGCCAGCAGTTACTCGCCTTGGACAGGGGGGTCCAACGTCCTGACTTTC. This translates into CASSYSPWTGGSNVLTF.

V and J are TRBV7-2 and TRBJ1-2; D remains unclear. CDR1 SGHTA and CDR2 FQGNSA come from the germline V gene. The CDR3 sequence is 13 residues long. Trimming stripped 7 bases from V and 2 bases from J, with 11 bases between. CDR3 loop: CASKANWNYGYTF. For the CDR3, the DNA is TGTGCCAGCAAAGCGAACTGGAACTATGGCTACACCTTC.

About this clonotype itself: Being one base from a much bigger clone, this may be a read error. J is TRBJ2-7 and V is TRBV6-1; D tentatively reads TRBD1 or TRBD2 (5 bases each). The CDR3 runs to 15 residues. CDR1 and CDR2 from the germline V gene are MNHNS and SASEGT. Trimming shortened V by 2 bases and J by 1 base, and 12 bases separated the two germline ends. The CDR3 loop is CASSELRGRSYEQYF. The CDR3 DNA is TGTGCCAGCAGTGAATTGAGGGGCCGATCCTACGAGCAGTACTTC.

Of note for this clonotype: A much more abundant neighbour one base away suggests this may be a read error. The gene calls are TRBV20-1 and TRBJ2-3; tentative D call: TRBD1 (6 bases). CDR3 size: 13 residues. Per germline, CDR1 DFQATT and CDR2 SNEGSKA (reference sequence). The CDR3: CSARDRSTDTRYF. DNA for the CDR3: TGCAGTGCTAGGGACAGAAGCACAGATACGCGGTATTTT.

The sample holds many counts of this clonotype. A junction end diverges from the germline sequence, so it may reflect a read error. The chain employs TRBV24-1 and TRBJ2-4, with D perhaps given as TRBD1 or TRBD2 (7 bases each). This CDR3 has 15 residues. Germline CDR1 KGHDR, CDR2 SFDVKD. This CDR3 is CATTGTDPMAGDRDF. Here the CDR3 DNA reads TGTGCCACCACCGGGACAGATCCCATGGCGGGGGATAGGGACTTC.

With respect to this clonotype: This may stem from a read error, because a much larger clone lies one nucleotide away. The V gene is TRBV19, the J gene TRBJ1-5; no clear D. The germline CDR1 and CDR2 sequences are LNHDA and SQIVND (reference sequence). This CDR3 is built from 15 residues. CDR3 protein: CASGIVGRSNQPQHF. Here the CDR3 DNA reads TGTGCCAGTGGTATAGTAGGTCGTAGCAATCAGCCCCAGCATTTT. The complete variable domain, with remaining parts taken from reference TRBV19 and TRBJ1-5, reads DGGITQSPKYLFRKEGQNVTLSCEQNLNHDAMYWYRQDPGQGLRLIYYSQIVNDFQKGDIAEGYSVSREKKESFPLTVTSAQKNPTAFYLCASGIVGRSNQPQHFGDGTRLSIL.

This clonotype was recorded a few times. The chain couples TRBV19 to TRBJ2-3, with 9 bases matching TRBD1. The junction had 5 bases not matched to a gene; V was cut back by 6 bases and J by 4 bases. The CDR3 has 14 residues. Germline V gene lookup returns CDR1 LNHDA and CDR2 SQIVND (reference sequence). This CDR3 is CASRKQGAPDTQYF. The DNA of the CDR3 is TGTGCCAGTAGGAAACAGGGGGCCCCAGATACGCAGTATTTT.

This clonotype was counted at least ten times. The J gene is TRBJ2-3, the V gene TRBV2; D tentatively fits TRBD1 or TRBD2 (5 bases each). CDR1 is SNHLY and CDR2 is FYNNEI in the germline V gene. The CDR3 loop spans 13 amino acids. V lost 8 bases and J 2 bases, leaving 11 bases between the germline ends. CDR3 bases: TGTGCCAGCCCGGGGCTATACACAGATACGCAGTATTTT. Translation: CASPGLYTDTQYF. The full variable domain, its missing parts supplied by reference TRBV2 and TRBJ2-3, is EPEVTQTPSHQVTQMGQEVILRCVPISNHLYFYWYRQILGQKVEFLVSFYNNEISEKSEIFDDQFSVERPDGSNFTLKIRSTKLEDSAMYFCASPGLYTDTQYFGPGTRLTVL.

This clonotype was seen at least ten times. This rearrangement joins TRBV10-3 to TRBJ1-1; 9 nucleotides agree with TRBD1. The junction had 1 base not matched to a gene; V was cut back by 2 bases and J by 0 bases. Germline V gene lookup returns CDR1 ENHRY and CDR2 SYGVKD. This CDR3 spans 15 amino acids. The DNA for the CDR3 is TGTGCCATCAGTGAGACAGGGGGCGTGAACACTGAAGCTTTCTTT. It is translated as CAISETGGVNTEAFF.

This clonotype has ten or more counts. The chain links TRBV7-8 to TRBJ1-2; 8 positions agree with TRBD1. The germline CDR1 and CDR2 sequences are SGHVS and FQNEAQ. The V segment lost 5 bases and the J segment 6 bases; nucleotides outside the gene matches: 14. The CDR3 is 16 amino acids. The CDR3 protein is CASSGRTGNYGHGYTF. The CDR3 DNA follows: TGTGCCAGCAGCGGACGGACAGGGAATTACGGTCATGGCTACACCTTC.

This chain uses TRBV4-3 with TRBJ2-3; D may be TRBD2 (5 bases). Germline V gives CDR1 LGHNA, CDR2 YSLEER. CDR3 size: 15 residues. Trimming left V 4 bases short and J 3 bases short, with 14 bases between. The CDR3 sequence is CASSLRIRGTDTQYF. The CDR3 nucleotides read TGCGCCAGCAGCCTCAGGATCCGGGGTACAGATACGCAGTATTTT.

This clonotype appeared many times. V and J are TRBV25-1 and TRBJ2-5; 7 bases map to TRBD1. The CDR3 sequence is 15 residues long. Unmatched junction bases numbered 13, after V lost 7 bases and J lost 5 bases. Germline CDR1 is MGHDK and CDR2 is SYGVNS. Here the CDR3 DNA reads TGTGCCAGCACACCCCAACAGGGGCCGCGGGAGACCCAGTACTTC. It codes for CASTPQQGPRETQYF.

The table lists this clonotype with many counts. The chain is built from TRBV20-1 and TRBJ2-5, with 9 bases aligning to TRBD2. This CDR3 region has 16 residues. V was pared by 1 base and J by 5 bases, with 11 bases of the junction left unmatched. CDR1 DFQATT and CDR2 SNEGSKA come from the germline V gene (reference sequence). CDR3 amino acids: CSARVVRGGARETQYF. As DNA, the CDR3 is TGCAGTGCTAGAGTAGTGCGCGGGGGGGCTCGGGAGACCCAGTACTTC.

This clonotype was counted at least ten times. The chain's CDR3 is CATQRHAQETQYF. The CDR3 DNA reads as TGTGCCACCCAAAGACATGCTCAGGAGACCCAGTACTTC. The chain is built from TRBV24-1 and TRBJ2-5; D is unresolved. The CDR3 sequence is 13 residues long. CDR1 and CDR2 from the germline V gene are KGHDR and SFDVKD. Trimming took 9 bases from V and 5 from J, leaving 15 bases between them.

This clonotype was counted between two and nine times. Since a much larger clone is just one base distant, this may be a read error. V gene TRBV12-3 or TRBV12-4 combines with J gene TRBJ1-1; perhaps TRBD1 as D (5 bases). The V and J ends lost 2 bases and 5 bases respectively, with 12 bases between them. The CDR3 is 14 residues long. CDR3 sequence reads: CASSLKGSVTEAFF. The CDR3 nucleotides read TGTGCCAGCAGTTTAAAGGGGAGCGTTACTGAAGCTTTCTTT.

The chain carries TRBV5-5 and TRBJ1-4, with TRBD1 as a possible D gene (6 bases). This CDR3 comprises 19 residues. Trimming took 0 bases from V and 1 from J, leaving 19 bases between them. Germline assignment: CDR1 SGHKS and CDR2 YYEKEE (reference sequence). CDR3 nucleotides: TGTGCCAGCAGCTTGGCCATACAGGGCCGGAGAGGAACTAATGAAAAACTGTTTTTT. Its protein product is CASSLAIQGRRGTNEKLFF.

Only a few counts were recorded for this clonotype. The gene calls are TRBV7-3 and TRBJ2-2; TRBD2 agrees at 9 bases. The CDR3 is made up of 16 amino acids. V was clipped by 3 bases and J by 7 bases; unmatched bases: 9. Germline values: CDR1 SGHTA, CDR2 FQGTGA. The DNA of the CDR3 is TGTGCCAGCAGCTTCGGGGCCCTAGCGGGGATCGGGGAGCTGTTTTTT. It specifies CASSFGALAGIGELFF.

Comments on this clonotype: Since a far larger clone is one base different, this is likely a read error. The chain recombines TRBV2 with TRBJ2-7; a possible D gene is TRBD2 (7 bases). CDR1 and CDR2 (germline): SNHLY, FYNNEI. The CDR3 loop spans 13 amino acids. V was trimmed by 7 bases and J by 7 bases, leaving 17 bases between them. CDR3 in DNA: TGTGCCAGCAAACGGGGGGCCATTGATGAGCAGTACTTC. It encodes CASKRGAIDEQYF.

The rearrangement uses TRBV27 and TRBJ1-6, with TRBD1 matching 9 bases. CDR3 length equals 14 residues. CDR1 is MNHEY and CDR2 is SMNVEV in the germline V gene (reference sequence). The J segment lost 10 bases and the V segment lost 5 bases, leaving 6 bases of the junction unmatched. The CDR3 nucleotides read TGTGCCAGCAGTCTTCGGGACAGGGACTCACCCCTCCACTTT. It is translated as CASSLRDRDSPLHF.

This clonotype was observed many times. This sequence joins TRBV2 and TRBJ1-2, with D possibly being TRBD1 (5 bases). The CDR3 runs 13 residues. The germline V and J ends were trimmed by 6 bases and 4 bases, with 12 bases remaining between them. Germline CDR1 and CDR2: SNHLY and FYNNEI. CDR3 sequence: CASSAPGPYGYTF. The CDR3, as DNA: TGTGCCAGCAGCGCACCGGGGCCCTATGGCTACACCTTC. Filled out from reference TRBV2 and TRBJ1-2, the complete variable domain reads EPEVTQTPSHQVTQMGQEVILRCVPISNHLYFYWYRQILGQKVEFLVSFYNNEISEKSEIFDDQFSVERPDGSNFTLKIRSTKLEDSAMYFCASSAPGPYGYTFGSGTRLTVV.

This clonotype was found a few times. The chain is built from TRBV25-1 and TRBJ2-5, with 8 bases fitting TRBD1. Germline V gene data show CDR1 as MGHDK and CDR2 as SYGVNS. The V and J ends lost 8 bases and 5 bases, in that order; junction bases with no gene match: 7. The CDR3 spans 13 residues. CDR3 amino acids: CASQDRAVETQYF. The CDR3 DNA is TGTGCCAGCCAGGACAGGGCGGTCGAGACCCAGTACTTC.

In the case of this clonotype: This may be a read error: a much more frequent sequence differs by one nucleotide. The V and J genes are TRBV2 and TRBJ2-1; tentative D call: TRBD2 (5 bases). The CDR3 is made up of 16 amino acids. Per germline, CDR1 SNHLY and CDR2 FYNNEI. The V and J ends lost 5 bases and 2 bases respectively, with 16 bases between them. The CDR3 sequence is CASSRSRVHPYNEQFF. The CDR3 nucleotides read TGTGCCAGCAGTCGCTCGAGGGTCCACCCCTACAATGAGCAGTTCTTC. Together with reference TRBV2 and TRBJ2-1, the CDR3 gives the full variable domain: EPEVTQTPSHQVTQMGQEVILRCVPISNHLYFYWYRQILGQKVEFLVSFYNNEISEKSEIFDDQFSVERPDGSNFTLKIRSTKLEDSAMYFCASSRSRVHPYNEQFFGPGTRLTVL.

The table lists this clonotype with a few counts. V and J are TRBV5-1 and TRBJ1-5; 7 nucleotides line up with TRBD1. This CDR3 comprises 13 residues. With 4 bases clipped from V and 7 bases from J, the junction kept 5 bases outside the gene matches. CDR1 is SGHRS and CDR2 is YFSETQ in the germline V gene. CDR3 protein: CASSTDRDQPQHF. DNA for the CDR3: TGCGCCAGCAGCACCGACAGGGACCAGCCCCAGCATTTT.

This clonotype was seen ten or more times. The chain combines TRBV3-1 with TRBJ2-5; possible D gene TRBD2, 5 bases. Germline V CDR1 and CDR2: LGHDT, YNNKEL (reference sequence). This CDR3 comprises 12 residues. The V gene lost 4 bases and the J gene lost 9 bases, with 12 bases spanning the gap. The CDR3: CASSPAMRAQYF. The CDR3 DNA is TGTGCCAGCAGCCCGGCGATGAGGGCCCAGTACTTC.